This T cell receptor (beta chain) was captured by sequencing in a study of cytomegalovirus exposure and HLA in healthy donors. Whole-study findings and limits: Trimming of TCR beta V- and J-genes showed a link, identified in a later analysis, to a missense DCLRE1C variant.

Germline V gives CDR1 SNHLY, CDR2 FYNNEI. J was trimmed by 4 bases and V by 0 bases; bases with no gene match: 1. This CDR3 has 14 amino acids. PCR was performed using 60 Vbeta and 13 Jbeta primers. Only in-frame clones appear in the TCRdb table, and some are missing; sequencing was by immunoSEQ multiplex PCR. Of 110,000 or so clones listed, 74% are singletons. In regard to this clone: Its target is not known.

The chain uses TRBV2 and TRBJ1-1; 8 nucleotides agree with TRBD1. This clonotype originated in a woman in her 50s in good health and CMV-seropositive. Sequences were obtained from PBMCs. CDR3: CASSEATGGTEAFF. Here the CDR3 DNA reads TGTGCCAGCAGTGAAGCAACAGGGGGCACTGAAGCTTTCTTT.